These 7 T cell receptor beta chains were all obtained from the same sample, sequenced in a study of cytomegalovirus exposure and HLA in healthy donors. The study ran its PCR with 60 Vbeta and 13 Jbeta primers. TCRdb's table, derived via immunoSEQ multiplex PCR, lists solely in-frame clones and lacks some. The sample holds around 87,000 clones; 76% are singletons and the top ten take around 2.9%. Sequencing used PBMCs. The receptors come from a man in his forties in good health and CMV-seronegative.

This chain joins TRBV29-1 and TRBJ1-2; tentative D call: TRBD1 (6 bases). Trimming shortened V by 3 bases and J by 7 bases, and 9 bases separated the two germline ends. The CDR3 totals 11 residues. CDR1 is SQVTM and CDR2 is ANQGSEA in the germline V gene. CDR3 coding DNA: TGCAGCGTTGAGGGGGCGGGTGGCTACACCTTC. This sequence encodes CSVEGAGGYTF. Complete variable domain (other parts from reference TRBV29-1 and TRBJ1-2): SAVISQKPSRDICQRGTSLTIQCQVDSQVTMMFWYRQQPGQSLTLIATANQGSEATYESGFVIDKFPISRPNLTFSTLTVSNMSPEDSSIYLCSVEGAGGYTFGSGTRLTVV.

This rearrangement joins TRBV2 to TRBJ2-5; 8 bases are shared with TRBD2. The CDR3 consists of 16 residues. Germline lookup yields CDR1 SNHLY and CDR2 FYNNEI. V lost 6 bases to trimming and J lost 0 bases; unmatched junction nucleotides: 9. For the CDR3, the DNA is TGTGCCAGCAGCCCGGGGTTAGCGGGGAACCAAGAGACCCAGTACTTC. It specifies CASSPGLAGNQETQYF.

This chain uses TRBV6-1 with TRBJ1-1; TRBD1 agrees at 7 bases. CDR1 and CDR2 from the germline V gene are MNHNS and SASEGT. The CDR3 is 14 amino acids. The ends lost 5 bases at V and 1 base at J; junction bases unmatched: 4. The chain's CDR3 is CASSRQGPNTEAFF. The CDR3 nucleotides are TGTGCCAGCAGTCGACAGGGACCGAACACTGAAGCTTTCTTT.

V gene TRBV6-5 combines with J gene TRBJ2-5; 7 positions match TRBD2. Germline V gene data show CDR1 as MNHEY and CDR2 as SVGAGI. Germline trimming cut 6 bases from V and 4 bases from J; bases unmatched to any gene: 8. This CDR3 contains 14 residues. For the CDR3, the DNA is TGTGCCAGCAGACCCTCTAGCGGCCCAGAGACCCAGTACTTC. Translating gives CASRPSSGPETQYF.

The V and J genes are TRBV19 and TRBJ1-2; D remains ambiguous. Germline values: CDR1 LNHDA, CDR2 SQIVND (reference sequence). V lost 6 bases and J 2 bases, leaving 4 bases between the germline ends. The CDR3 extends over 11 amino acids. The CDR3 sequence is CASSRNYGYTF. In nucleotides, the CDR3 is TGTGCCAGTAGCAGGAACTATGGCTACACCTTC.

The chain is built from TRBV5-1 and TRBJ2-7, with a weak D call TRBD2 (7 bases). Looked up from germline, CDR1 is SGHRS and CDR2 is YFSETQ. The V gene lost 0 bases and the J gene lost 4 bases, with 14 bases spanning the gap. The CDR3 contains 15 residues. The CDR3 DNA reads as TGCGCCAGCAGCTTGGCCGGGGGGCCAAATTACGAGCAGTACTTC. As protein: CASSLAGGPNYEQYF.

The chain is built from TRBV2 and TRBJ1-6; D is possibly TRBD1 (5 bases). This CDR3 has 12 residues. The ends were cut back, 3 bases at V and 9 bases at J, with 6 bases in the middle. The V gene's germline CDR1 is SNHLY and CDR2 FYNNEI. The CDR3 DNA sequence: TGTGCCAGCAGTGAGGGGCTTTCACCCCTCCACTTT. It is translated as CASSEGLSPLHF. Drawing the rest from reference TRBV2 and TRBJ1-6, the complete variable domain is EPEVTQTPSHQVTQMGQEVILRCVPISNHLYFYWYRQILGQKVEFLVSFYNNEISEKSEIFDDQFSVERPDGSNFTLKIRSTKLEDSAMYFCASSEGLSPLHFGNGTRLTVT.